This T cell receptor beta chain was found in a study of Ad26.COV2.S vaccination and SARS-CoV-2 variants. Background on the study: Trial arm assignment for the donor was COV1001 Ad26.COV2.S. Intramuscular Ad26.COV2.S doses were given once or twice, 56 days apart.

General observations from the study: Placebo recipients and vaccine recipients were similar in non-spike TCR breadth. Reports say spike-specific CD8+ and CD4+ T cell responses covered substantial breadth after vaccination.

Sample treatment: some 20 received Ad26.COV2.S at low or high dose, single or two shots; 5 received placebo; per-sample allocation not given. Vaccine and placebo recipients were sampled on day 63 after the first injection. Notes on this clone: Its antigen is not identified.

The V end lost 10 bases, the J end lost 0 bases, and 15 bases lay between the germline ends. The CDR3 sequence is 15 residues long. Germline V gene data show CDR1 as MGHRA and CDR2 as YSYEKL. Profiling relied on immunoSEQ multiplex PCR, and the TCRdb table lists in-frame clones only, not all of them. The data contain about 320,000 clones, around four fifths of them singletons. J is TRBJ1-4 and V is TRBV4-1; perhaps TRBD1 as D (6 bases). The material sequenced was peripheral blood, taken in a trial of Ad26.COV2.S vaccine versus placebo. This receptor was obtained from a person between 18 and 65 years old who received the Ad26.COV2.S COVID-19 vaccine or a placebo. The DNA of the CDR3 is TGCGCCACTCGGGACATCGGCACAACTAATGAAAAACTGTTTTTT. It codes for CATRDIGTTNEKLFF.